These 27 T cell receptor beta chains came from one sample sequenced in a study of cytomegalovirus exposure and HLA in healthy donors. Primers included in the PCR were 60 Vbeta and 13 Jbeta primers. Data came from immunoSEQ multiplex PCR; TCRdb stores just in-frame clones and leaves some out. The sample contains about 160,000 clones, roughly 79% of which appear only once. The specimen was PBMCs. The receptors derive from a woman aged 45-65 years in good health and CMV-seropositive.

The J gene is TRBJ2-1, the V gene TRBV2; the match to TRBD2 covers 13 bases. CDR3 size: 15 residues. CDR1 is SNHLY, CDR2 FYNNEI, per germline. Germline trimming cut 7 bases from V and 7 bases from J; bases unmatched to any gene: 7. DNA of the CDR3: TGTGCCAGCAACGTACTAGCGGGGGGGCGGAATGAGCAGTTCTTC. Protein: CASNVLAGGRNEQFF.

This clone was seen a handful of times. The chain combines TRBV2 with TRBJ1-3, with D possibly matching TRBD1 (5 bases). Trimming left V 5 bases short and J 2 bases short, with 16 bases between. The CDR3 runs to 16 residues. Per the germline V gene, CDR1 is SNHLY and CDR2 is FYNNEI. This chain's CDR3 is CASSLRGGGTGNTIYF. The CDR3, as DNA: TGTGCCAGCAGTCTAAGGGGCGGGGGAACTGGAAACACCATATATTTT.

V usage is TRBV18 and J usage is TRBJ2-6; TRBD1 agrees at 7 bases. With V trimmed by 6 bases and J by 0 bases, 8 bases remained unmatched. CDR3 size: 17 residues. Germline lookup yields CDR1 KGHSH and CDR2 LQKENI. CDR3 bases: TGTGCCAGCTCCGTTAGACAGGGAATCTCTGGGGCCAACGTCCTGACTTTC. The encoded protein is CASSVRQGISGANVLTF.

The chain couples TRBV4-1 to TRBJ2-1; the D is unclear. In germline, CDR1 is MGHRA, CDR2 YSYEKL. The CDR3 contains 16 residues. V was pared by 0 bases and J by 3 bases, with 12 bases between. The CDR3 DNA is TGCGCCAGCAGCCAAGATCTATCGAGGTACTACAATGAGCAGTTCTTC. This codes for CASSQDLSRYYNEQFF.

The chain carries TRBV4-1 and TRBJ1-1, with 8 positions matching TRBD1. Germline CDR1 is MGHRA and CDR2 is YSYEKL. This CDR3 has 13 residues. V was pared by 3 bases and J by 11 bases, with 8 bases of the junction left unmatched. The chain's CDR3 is CASSHGQGEWAFF. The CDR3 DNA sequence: TGCGCCAGCAGCCACGGACAGGGAGAATGGGCTTTCTTT.

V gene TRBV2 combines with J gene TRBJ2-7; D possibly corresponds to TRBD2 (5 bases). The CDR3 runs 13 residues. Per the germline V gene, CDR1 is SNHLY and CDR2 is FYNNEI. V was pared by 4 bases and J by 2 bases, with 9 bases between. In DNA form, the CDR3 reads TGTGCCAGCAGTGTAGAGGGTCCCTACGAGCAGTACTTC. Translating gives CASSVEGPYEQYF. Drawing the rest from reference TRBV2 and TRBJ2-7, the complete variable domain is EPEVTQTPSHQVTQMGQEVILRCVPISNHLYFYWYRQILGQKVEFLVSFYNNEISEKSEIFDDQFSVERPDGSNFTLKIRSTKLEDSAMYFCASSVEGPYEQYFGPGTRLTVT.

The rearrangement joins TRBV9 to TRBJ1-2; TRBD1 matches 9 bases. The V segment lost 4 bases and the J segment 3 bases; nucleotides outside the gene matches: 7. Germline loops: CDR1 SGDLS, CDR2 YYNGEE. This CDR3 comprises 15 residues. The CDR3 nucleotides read TGTGCCAGCAGCAATCGACAGGGGGTGTACTATGGCTACACCTTC. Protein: CASSNRQGVYYGYTF.

CDR3 coding DNA: TGTGCCTGGCGGGACAGGGGGTCCGGCAGCTACACCTTC. This gives the protein CAWRDRGSGSYTF. The rearrangement joins TRBV30 to TRBJ1-2; TRBD1 matches at 11 bases. V gave up 5 bases and J gave up 9 bases; unmatched junction bases: 8. The CDR3 runs 13 residues. Germline V lookup: CDR1 GTSNPN, CDR2 SVGIG (reference sequence). Filled out from reference TRBV30 and TRBJ1-2, the complete variable domain reads SQTIHQWPATLVQPVGSPLSLECTVEGTSNPNLYWYRQAAGRGLQLLFYSVGIGQISSEVPQNLSASRPQDRQFILSSKKLLLSDSGFYLCAWRDRGSGSYTFGSGTRLTVV.

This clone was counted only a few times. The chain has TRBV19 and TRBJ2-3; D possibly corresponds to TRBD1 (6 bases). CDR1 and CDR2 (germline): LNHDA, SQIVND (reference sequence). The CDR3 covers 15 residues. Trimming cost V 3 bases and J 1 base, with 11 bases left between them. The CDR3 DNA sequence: TGTGCCAGTAGTATGACAGGCTCTGGCACAGATACGCAGTATTTT. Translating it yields CASSMTGSGTDTQYF.

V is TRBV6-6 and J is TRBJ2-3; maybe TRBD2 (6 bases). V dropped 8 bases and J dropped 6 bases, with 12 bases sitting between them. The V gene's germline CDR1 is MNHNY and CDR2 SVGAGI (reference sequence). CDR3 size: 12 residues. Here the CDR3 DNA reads TGTGCCAGCGGCCGGGCGGGGGATACGCAGTATTTT. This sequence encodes CASGRAGDTQYF.

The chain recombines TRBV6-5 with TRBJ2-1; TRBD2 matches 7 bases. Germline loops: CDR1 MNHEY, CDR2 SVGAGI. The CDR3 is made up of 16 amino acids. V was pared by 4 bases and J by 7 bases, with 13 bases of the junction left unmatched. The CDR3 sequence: CASSCIRLASLNEQFF. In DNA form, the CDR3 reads TGTGCCAGCAGTTGCATTAGACTAGCTTCCCTGAATGAGCAGTTCTTC.

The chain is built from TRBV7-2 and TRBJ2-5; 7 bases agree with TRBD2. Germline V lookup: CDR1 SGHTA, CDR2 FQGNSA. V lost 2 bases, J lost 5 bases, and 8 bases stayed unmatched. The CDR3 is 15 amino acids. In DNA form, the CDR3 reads TGTGCCAGCAGCTTATCAGCGGGGAGGTCGGAGACCCAGTACTTC. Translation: CASSLSAGRSETQYF.

CDR3: CASSENRIGEQYF. The CDR3 DNA sequence: TGTGCCAGCAGTGAAAACAGGATCGGCGAGCAGTACTTC. This chain links TRBV2 with TRBJ2-7; D may be TRBD1 (5 bases). Germline V CDR1 and CDR2: SNHLY, FYNNEI. CDR3 length: 13 amino acids. Deletions cut 2 bases from V and 6 bases from J, with 11 bases between. The variable domain in full, with the rest retrieved from reference TRBV2 and TRBJ2-7, is EPEVTQTPSHQVTQMGQEVILRCVPISNHLYFYWYRQILGQKVEFLVSFYNNEISEKSEIFDDQFSVERPDGSNFTLKIRSTKLEDSAMYFCASSENRIGEQYFGPGTRLTVT.

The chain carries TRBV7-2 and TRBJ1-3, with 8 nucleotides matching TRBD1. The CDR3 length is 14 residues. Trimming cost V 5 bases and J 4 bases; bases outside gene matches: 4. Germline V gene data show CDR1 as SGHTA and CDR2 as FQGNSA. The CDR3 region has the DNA TGTGCCAGCAGCAACAGGGGGACCGGAAACACCATATATTTT. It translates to CASSNRGTGNTIYF. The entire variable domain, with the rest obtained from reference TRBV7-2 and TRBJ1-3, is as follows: GAGVSQSPSNKVTEKGKDVELRCDPISGHTALYWYRQSLGQGLEFLIYFQGNSAPDKSGLPSDRFSAERTGGSVSTLTIQRTQQEDSAVYLCASSNRGTGNTIYFGEGSWLTVV.

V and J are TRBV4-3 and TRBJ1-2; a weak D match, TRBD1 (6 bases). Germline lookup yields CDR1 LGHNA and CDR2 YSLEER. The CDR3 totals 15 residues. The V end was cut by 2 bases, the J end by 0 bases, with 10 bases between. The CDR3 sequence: CASSQLGQTNYGYTF. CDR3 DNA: TGCGCCAGCAGCCAACTTGGACAGACTAACTATGGCTACACCTTC.

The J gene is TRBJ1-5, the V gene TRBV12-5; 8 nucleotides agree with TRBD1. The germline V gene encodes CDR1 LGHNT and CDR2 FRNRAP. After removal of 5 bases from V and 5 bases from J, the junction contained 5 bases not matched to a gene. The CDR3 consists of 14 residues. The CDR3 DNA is TGTGCTAGTGGTCCCGGACAGGGAGATCAGCCCCAGCATTTT. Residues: CASGPGQGDQPQHF.

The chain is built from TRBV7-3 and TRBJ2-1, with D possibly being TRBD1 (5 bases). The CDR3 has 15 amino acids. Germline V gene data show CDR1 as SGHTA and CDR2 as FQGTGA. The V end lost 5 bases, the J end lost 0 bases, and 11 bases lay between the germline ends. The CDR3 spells CASSQGAASYNEQFF. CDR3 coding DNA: TGTGCCAGCAGCCAAGGGGCAGCCTCCTACAATGAGCAGTTCTTC. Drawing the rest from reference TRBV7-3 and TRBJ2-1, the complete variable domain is GAGVSQTPSNKVTEKGKYVELRCDPISGHTALYWYRQSLGQGPEFLIYFQGTGAADDSGLPNDRFFAVRPEGSVSTLKIQRTERGDSAVYLCASSQGAASYNEQFFGPGTRLTVL.

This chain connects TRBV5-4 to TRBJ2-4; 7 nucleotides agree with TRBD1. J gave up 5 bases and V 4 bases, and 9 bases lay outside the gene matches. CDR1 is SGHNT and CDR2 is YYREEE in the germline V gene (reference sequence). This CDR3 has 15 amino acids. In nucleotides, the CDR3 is TGTGCCAGCAGCCCCTCGCCCGGACAGGAAAACATTCAGTACTTC. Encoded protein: CASSPSPGQENIQYF. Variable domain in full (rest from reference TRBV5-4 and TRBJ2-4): ETGVTQSPTHLIKTRGQQVTLRCSSQSGHNTVSWYQQALGQGPQFIFQYYREEENGRGNFPPRFSGLQFPNYSSELNVNALELDDSALYLCASSPSPGQENIQYFGAGTRLSVL.

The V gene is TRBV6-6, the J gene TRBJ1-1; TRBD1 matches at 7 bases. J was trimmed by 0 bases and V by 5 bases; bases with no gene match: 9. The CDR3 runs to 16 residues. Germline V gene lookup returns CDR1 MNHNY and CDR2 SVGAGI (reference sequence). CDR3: CASSHTRTGLNTEAFF. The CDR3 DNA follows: TGTGCCAGCAGTCATACCAGGACAGGACTGAACACTGAAGCTTTCTTT.

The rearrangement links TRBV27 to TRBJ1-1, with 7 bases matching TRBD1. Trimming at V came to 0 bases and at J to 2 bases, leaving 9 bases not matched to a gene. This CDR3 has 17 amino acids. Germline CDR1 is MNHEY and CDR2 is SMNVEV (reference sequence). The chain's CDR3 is CASSLSRGPGLNTEAFF. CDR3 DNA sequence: TGTGCCAGCAGTTTATCGAGGGGGCCAGGACTTAACACTGAAGCTTTCTTT.

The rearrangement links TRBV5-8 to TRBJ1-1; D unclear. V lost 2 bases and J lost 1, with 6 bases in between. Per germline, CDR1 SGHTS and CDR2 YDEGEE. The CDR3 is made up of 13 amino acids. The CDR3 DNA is TGTGCCAGCAGCTTTGGCCGGAACACTGAAGCTTTCTTT. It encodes CASSFGRNTEAFF. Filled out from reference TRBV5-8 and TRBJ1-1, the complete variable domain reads EAGVTQSPTHLIKTRGQQATLRCSPISGHTSVYWYQQALGLGLQFLLWYDEGEERNRGNFPPRFSGRQFPNYSSELNVNALELEDSALYLCASSFGRNTEAFFGQGTRLTVV.

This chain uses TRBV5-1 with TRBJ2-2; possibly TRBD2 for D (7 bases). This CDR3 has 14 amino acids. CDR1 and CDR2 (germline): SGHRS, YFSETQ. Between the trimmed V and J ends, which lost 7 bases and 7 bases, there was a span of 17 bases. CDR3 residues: CASGPTGRVGELFF. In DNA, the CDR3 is TGCGCCAGCGGGCCCACAGGGAGGGTCGGGGAGCTGTTTTTT.

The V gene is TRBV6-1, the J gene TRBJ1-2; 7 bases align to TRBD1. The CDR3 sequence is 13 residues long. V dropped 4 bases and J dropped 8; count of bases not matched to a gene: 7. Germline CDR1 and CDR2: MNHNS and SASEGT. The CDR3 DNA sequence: TGTGCCAGCAGTGTTCTTAGGGGGCAAGGCTACACCTTC. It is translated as CASSVLRGQGYTF.

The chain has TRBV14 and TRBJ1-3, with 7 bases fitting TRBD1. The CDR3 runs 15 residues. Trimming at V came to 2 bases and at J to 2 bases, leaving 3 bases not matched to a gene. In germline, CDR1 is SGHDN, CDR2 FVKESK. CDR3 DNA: TGTGCCAGCAGCCAACCCGGGACAGCTGGAAACACCATATATTTT. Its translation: CASSQPGTAGNTIYF.

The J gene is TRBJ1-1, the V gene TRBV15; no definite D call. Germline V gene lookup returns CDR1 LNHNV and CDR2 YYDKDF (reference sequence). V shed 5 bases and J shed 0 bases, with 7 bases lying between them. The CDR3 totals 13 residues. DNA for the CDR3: TGTGCCACCAGCCGGGGAATGAACACTGAAGCTTTCTTT. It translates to CATSRGMNTEAFF.

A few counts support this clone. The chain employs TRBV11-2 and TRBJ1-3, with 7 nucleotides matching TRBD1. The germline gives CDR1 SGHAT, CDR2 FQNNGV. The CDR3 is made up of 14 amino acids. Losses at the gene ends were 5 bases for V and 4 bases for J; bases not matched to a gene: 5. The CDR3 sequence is CASSTGVGGNTIYF. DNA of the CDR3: TGTGCCAGCAGCACAGGGGTAGGGGGAAACACCATATATTTT.

Here the CDR3 DNA reads TGTGCCTGGAGTGTAATAGCGGGAGGGGAGACCCAGTACTTC. Translating gives CAWSVIAGGETQYF. V gene TRBV30 combines with J gene TRBJ2-5; 11 bases match TRBD2. This CDR3 spans 14 amino acids. Trimming took 0 bases from V and 5 from J; bases not matched to a gene: 2. CDR1 and CDR2 (germline): GTSNPN, SVGIG (reference sequence).